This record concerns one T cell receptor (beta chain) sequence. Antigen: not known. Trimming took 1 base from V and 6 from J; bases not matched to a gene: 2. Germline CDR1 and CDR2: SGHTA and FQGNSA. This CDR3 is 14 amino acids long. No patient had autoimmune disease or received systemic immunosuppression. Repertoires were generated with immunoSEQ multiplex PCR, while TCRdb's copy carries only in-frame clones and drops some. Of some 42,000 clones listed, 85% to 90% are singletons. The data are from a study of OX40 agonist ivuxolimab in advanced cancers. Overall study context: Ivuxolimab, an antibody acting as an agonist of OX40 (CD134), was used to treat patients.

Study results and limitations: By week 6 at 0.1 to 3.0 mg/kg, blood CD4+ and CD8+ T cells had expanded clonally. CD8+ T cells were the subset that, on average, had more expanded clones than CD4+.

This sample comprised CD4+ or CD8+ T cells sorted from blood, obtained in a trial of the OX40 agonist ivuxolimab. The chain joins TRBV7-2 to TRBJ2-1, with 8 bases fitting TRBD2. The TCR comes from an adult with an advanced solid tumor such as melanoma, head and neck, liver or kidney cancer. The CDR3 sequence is CASSLVGTSNEQFF. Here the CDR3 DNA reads TGTGCCAGCAGCTTAGTCGGGACTAGCAATGAGCAGTTCTTC. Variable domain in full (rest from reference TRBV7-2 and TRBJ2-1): GAGVSQSPSNKVTEKGKDVELRCDPISGHTALYWYRQSLGQGLEFLIYFQGNSAPDKSGLPSDRFSAERTGGSVSTLTIQRTQQEDSAVYLCASSLVGTSNEQFFGPGTRLTVL.